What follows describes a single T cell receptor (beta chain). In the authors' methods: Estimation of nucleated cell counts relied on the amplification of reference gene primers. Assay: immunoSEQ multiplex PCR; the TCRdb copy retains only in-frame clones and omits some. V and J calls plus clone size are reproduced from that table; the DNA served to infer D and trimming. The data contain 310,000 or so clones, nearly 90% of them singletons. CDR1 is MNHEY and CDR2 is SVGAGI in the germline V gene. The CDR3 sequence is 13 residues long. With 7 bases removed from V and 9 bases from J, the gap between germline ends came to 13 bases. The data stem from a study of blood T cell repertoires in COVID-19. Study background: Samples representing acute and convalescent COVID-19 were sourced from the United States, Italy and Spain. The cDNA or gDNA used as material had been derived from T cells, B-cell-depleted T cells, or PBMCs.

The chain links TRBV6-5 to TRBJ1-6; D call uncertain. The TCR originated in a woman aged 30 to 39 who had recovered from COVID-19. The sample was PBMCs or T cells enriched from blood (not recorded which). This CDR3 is CASNREAGSPLHF. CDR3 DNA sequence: TGTGCCAGCAACCGGGAAGCAGGTTCACCCCTCCACTTT.